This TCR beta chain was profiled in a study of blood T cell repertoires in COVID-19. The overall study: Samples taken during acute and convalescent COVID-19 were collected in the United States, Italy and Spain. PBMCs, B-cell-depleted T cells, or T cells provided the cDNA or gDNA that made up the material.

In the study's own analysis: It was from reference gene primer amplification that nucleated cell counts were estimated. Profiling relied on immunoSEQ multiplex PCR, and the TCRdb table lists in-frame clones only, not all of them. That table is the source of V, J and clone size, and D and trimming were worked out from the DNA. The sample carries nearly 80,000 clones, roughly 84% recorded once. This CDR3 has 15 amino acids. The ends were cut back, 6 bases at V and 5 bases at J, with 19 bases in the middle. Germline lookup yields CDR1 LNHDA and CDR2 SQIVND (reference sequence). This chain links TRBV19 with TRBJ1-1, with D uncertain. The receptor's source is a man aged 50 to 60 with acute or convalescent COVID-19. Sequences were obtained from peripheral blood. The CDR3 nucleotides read TGTGCCAGTAGCACCGGGCGGCTGGGGAGGACTGAAGCTTTCTTT. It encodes CASSTGRLGRTEAFF.